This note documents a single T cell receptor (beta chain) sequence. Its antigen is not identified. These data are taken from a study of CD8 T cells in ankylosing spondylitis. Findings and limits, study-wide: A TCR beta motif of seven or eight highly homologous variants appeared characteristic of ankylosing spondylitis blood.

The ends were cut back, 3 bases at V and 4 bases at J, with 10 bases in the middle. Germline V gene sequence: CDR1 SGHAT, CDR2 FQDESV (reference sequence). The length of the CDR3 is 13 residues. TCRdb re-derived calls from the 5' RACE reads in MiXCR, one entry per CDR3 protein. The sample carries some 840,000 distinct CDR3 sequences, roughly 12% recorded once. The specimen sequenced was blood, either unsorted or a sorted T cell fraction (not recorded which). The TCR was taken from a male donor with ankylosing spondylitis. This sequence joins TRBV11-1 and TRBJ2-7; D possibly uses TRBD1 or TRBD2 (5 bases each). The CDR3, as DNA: TGTGCCAGCAGCTTCGGGACCCGTTACGAGCAGTACTTC. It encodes CASSFGTRYEQYF.